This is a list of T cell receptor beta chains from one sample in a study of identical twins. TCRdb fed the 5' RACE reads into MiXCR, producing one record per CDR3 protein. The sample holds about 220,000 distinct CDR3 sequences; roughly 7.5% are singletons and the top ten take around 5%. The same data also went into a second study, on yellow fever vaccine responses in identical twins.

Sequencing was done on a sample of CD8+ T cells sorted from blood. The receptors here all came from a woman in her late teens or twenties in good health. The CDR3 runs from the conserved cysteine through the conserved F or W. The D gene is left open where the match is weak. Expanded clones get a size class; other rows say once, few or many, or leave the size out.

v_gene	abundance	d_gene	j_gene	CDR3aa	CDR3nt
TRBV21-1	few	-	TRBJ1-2	CASSNKDSNYGYTF	TGTGCCAGCAGCAATAAGGACAGTAACTATGGCTACACCTTC
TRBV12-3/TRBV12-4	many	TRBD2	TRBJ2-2	CASSGSGGNTGELFF	TGTGCCAGCTCAGGTAGCGGGGGAAACACCGGGGAGCTGTTTTTT
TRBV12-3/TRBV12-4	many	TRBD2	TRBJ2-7	CASSFSGSYEQYF	TGTGCCAGCAGTTTTAGCGGGAGCTACGAGCAGTACTTC
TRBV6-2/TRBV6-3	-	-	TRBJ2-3	CASSQTAASTDTQYF	TGTGCCAGCTCTCAAACGGCGGCAAGCACAGATACGCAGTATTTT
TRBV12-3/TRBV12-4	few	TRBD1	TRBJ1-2	CASSTGTGADGYTF	TGTGCCAGCAGCACCGGGACAGGGGCCGACGGCTACACCTTC
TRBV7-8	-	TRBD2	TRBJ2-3	CASSLSGLAGGEDTQYF	TGTGCCAGCAGCTTATCAGGACTAGCGGGGGGGGAAGATACGCAGTATTTT
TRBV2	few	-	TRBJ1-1	CASSELGVNTEAFF	TGTGCCAGCAGTGAATTGGGCGTTAACACTGAAGCTTTCTTT
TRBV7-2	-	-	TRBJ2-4	CASSLGAGKNIQYF	TGTGCCAGCAGCTTAGGTGCAGGGAAAAACATTCAGTACTTC
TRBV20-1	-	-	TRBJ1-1	CSALGGLNTEAFF	TGCAGTGCACTGGGAGGACTGAACACTGAAGCTTTCTTT
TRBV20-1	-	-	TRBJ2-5	CSAVAAYQETQYF	TGCAGTGCAGTAGCGGCGTACCAAGAGACCCAGTACTTC
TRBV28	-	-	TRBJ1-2	CASSFSTVYGYTF	TGTGCCAGCAGTTTCTCGACAGTTTACGGCTACACCTTC
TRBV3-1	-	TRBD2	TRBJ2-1	CASEEASGRGEQFF	TGTGCCAGCGAAGAGGCTAGCGGGAGAGGTGAGCAGTTCTTC
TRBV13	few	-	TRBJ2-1	CASSGGENSYNEQFF	TGTGCCAGCAGCGGGGGAGAAAACTCCTACAATGAGCAGTTCTTC
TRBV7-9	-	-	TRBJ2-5	CASSSDRIAGETQYF	TGTGCCAGCAGCTCCGACAGGATCGCGGGGGAGACCCAGTACTTC
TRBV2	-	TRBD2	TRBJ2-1	CASSDRAAGSVVGDEQFF	TGTGCCAGCAGTGATAGAGCAGCGGGATCTGTAGTCGGCGATGAGCAGTTCTTC
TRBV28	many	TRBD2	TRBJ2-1	CASRAGGSYNEQFF	TGTGCCAGTCGAGCGGGAGGGTCTTACAATGAGCAGTTCTTC
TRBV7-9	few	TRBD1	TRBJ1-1	CASSSTGILSEAFF	TGTGCCAGCAGCTCGACAGGGATTCTGTCTGAAGCTTTCTTT
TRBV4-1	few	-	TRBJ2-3	CASSQVAIRDRTDTQYF	TGCGCCAGCAGCCAAGTGGCAATAAGGGACCGCACAGATACGCAGTATTTT
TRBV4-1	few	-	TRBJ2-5	CASSLTPGERAEETQYF	TGCGCCAGCAGCCTTACCCCAGGGGAGCGGGCAGAAGAGACCCAGTACTTC
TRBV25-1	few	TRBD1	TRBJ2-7	CASSEWDRGGEQYF	TGTGCCAGCAGTGAATGGGACAGGGGAGGCGAGCAGTACTTC
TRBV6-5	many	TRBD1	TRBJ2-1	CASSYSGAGDRENNEQFF	TGTGCCAGCAGTTACTCAGGGGCCGGGGACAGGGAGAACAATGAGCAGTTCTTC
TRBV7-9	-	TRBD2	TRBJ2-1	CASSSGLAGGIHNEQFF	TGTGCCAGCAGCTCGGGACTAGCGGGAGGGATCCACAATGAGCAGTTCTTC
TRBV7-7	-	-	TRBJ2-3	CASSSRDNTDTQYF	TGTGCCAGCAGCTCCCGGGACAACACAGATACGCAGTATTTT
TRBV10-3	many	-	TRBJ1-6	CAISEGNSPLHF	TGTGCCATCAGTGAGGGGAATTCACCCCTCCACTTT
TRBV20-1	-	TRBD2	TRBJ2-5	CSARLAAETQYF	TGCAGTGCTAGACTAGCGGCGGAGACCCAGTACTTC
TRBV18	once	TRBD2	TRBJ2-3	CASSPLPAGGYTDTQYF	TGTGCCAGCTCACCATTACCAGCGGGGGGATACACAGATACGCAGTATTTT
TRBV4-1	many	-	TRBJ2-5	CASGGFQETQYF	TGCGCCAGCGGCGGGTTTCAAGAGACCCAGTACTTC
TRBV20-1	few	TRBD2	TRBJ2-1	CSAPPLQREGYNEQFF	TGCAGTGCCCCCCCACTTCAGCGGGAGGGGTACAATGAGCAGTTCTTC
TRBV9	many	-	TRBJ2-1	CASSDTTGAGDHNEQFF	TGTGCCAGCAGCGATACCACCGGGGCTGGGGACCACAATGAGCAGTTCTTC
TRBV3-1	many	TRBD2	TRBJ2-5	CASSQGGGGAVETQYF	TGTGCCAGCAGCCAAGGTGGCGGGGGGGCCGTAGAGACCCAGTACTTC
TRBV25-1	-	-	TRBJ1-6	CASRDTSSYNSPLHF	TGTGCCAGCAGGGACACGAGCTCCTATAATTCACCCCTCCACTTT
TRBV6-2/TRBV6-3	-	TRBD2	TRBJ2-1	CASTLLPGLAVNEQFF	TGTGCCAGCACCTTGCTCCCGGGACTAGCTGTTAATGAGCAGTTCTTC
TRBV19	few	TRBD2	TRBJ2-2	CATLLETSGYTGELFF	TGTGCCACCCTACTAGAGACTAGCGGCTACACCGGGGAGCTGTTTTTT
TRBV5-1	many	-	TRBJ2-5	CASSLVDRGAETQYF	TGCGCCAGCAGCTTGGTGGATAGGGGGGCTGAGACCCAGTACTTC
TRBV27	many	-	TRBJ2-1	CASSFLYNEQFF	TGTGCCAGCAGTTTTTTATACAATGAGCAGTTCTTC
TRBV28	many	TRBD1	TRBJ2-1	CASSSFYILTDYRGNEQFF	TGTGCCAGCAGTTCCTTCTATATCCTGACAGACTACAGGGGCAATGAGCAGTTCTTC
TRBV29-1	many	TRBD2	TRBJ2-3	CSVGGRADTQYF	TGCAGCGTTGGCGGGAGGGCAGATACGCAGTATTTT
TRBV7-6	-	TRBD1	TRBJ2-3	CASGLDGTGYGTDTQYF	TGTGCCAGCGGCTTAGACGGGACAGGGTATGGCACAGATACGCAGTATTTT
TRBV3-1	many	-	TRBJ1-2	CASSPGWGQGYTF	TGTGCCAGCAGCCCGGGTTGGGGGCAAGGCTACACCTTC
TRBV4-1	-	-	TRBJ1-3	CASSQDRGSSSGNTIYF	TGCGCCAGCAGCCAAGATCGGGGAAGTTCCTCTGGAAACACCATATATTTT
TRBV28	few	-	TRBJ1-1	CASSLVAAAQTGRVATEAFF	TGTGCCAGCAGTTTGGTCGCGGCTGCCCAGACGGGTAGGGTAGCCACTGAAGCTTTCTTT
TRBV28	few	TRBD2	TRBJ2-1	CASIPAGGSSYNEQFF	TGTGCCAGCATCCCCGCCGGCGGGAGCTCCTACAATGAGCAGTTCTTC
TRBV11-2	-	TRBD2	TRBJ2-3	CASSSGTTPTDTQYF	TGTGCCAGCAGCTCCGGGACTACCCCCACAGATACGCAGTATTTT
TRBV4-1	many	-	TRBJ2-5	CASSQEWGLGQETQYF	TGCGCCAGCAGCCAAGAGTGGGGGCTGGGTCAAGAGACCCAGTACTTC
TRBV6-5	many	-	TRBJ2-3	CASSYSPDTDTQYF	TGTGCCAGCAGTTACAGTCCGGATACAGATACGCAGTATTTT
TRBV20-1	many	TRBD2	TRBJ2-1	CSARGLAGSYNEQFF	TGCAGTGCTAGAGGACTAGCGGGCTCCTACAATGAGCAGTTCTTC
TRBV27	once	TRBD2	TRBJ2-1	CASSLTASGSFDEQFF	TGTGCCAGCAGTTTAACTGCTAGCGGGAGTTTCGATGAGCAGTTCTTC
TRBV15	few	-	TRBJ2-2	CATSRDRDTLPELFF	TGTGCCACCAGCAGAGACCGGGACACCCTGCCGGAGCTGTTTTTT